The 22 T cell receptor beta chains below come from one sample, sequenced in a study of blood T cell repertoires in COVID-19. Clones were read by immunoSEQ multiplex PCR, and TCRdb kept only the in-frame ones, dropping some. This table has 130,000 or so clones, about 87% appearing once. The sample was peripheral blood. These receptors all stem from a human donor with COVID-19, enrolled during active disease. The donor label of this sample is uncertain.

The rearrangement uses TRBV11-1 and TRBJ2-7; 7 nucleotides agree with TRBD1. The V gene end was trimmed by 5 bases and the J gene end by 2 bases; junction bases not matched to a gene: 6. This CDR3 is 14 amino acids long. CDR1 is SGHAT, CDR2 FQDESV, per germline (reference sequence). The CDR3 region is CASSQDRVTYEQYF. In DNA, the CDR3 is TGTGCCAGCAGCCAAGACAGGGTTACCTACGAGCAGTACTTC.

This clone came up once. This CDR3 reads CASSGTGDTIYF. CDR3 sequence (DNA): TGCGCCAGCAGCGGGACAGGGGACACCATATATTTT. The genes are TRBV5-1 and TRBJ1-3, with TRBD1 identical over 10 bases. With V trimmed by 4 bases and J by 8 bases, 0 bases remained unmatched. Germline CDR1 reads SGHRS; CDR2 reads YFSETQ. This CDR3 comprises 12 residues. The full variable domain, completed using reference TRBV5-1 and TRBJ1-3, is KAGVTQTPRYLIKTRGQQVTLSCSPISGHRSVSWYQQTPGQGLQFLFEYFSETQRNKGNFPGRFSGRQFSNSRSEMNVSTLELGDSALYLCASSGTGDTIYFGEGSWLTVV.

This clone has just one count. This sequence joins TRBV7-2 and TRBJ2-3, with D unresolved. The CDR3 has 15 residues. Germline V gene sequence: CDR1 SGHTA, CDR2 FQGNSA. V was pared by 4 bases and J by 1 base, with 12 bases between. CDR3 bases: TGTGCCAGCAGCTCCAAGGCAGGTCGCACAGATACGCAGTATTTT. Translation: CASSSKAGRTDTQYF.

CDR3 sequence (DNA): TGTGCCAGCAGTGAGGAGGGTTCTGGGGCCAACGTCCTGACTTTC. As protein: CASSEEGSGANVLTF. The gene calls are TRBV2 and TRBJ2-6; perhaps TRBD2 as D (6 bases). The CDR3 sequence is 15 residues long. V lost 3 bases, J lost 1 base, and 7 bases lay in between. Germline CDR1 SNHLY, CDR2 FYNNEI.

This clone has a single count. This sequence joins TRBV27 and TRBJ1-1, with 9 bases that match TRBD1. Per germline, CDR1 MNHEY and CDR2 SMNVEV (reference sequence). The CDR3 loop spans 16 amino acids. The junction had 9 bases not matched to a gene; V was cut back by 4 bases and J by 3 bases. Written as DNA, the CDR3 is TGTGCCAGCAGTTCCCAACAGGGGGCGTTGGACACTGAAGCTTTCTTT. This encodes CASSSQQGALDTEAFF.

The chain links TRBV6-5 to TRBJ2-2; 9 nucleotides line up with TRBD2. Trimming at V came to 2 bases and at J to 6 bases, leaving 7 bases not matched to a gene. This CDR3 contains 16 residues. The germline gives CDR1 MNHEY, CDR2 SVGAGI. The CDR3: CASSYGRAGGPGELFF. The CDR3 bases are TGTGCCAGCAGTTACGGGAGGGCGGGAGGGCCCGGGGAGCTGTTTTTT.

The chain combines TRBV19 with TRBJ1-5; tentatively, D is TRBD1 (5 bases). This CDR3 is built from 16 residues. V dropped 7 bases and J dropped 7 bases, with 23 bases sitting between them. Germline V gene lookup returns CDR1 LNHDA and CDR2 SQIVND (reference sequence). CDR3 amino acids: CASTDIRAGGMQPQHF. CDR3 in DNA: TGTGCCAGTACCGATATCCGGGCGGGGGGGATGCAGCCCCAGCATTTT.

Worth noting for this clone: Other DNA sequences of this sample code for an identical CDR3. The DNA of the CDR3 is TGTGCCAGCAGTGCCCGTTCTGGGGCCAACGTCCTGACTTTC. Its translation: CASSARSGANVLTF. The rearrangement links TRBV2 to TRBJ2-6; D is ambiguous. The germline V and J ends were trimmed by 4 bases and 1 base, with 5 bases remaining between them. This CDR3 has 14 residues. Per the germline V gene, CDR1 is SNHLY and CDR2 is FYNNEI.

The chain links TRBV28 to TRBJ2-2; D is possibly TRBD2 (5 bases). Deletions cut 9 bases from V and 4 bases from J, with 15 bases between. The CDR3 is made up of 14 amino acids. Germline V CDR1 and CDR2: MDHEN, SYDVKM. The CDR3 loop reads CASQKGVATGELFF. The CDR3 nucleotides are TGTGCCAGTCAAAAGGGAGTTGCCACCGGGGAGCTGTTTTTT.

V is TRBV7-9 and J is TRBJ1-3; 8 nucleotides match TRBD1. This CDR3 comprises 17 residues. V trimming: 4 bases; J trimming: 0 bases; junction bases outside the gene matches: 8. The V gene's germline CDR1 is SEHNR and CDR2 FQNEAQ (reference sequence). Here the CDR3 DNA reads TGTGCCAGCAGCTCATTCAGGGGGCGTCTCTCTGGAAACACCATATATTTT. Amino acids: CASSSFRGRLSGNTIYF. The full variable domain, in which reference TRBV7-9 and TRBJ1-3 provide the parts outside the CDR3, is DTGVSQNPRHKITKRGQNVTFRCDPISEHNRLYWYRQTLGQGPEFLTYFQNEAQLEKSRLLSDRFSAERPKGSFSTLEIQRTEQGDSAMYLCASSSFRGRLSGNTIYFGEGSWLTVV.

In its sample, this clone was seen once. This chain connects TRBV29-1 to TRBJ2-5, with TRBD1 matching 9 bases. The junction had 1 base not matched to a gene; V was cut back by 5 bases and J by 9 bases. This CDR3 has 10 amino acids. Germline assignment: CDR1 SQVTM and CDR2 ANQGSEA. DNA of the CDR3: TGCAGCGTTCGACAGGGGGCCCAGTACTTC. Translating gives CSVRQGAQYF.

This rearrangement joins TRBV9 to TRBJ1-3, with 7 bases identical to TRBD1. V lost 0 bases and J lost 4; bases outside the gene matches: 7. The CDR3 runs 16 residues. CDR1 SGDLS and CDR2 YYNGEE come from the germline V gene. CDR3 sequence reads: CASSVGDSDQGNTIYF. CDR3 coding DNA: TGTGCCAGCAGCGTAGGGGACAGCGACCAGGGAAACACCATATATTTT.

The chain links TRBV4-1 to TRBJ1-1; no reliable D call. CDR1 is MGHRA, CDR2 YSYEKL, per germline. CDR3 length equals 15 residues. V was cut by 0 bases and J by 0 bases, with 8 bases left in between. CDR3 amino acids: CASSQEPGMNTEAFF. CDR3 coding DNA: TGCGCCAGCAGCCAAGAACCGGGAATGAACACTGAAGCTTTCTTT.

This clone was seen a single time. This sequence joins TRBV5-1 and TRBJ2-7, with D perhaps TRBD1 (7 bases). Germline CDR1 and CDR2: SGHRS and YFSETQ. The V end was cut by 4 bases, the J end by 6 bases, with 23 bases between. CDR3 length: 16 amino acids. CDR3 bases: TGCGCCAGCAGCCCCGATCCAGACAGGGAGGCGTTCGAGCAGTACTTC. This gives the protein CASSPDPDREAFEQYF.

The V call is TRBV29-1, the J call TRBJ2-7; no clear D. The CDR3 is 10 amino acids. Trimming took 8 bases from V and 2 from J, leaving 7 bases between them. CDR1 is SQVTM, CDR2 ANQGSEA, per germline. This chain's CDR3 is CSLPPYEQYF. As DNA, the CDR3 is TGCAGCCTACCCCCCTACGAGCAGTACTTC.

Here the CDR3 reads CASSSPRDRGHEQYF. CDR3 nucleotides: TGTGCCAGCAGCTCCCCCCGGGACAGGGGCCACGAGCAGTACTTC. The genes are TRBV13 and TRBJ2-7, with 10 bases identical to TRBD1. Germline loops: CDR1 PRHDT, CDR2 FYEKMQ (reference sequence). J gave up 5 bases and V 4 bases, and 8 bases lay outside the gene matches. The CDR3 consists of 15 residues.

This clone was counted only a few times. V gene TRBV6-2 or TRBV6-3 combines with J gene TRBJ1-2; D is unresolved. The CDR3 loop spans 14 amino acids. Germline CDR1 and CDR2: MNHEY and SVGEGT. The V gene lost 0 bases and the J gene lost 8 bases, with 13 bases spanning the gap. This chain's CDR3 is CASSYSRMGGGYTF. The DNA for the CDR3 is TGTGCCAGCAGTTACTCCCGAATGGGAGGCGGCTACACCTTC.

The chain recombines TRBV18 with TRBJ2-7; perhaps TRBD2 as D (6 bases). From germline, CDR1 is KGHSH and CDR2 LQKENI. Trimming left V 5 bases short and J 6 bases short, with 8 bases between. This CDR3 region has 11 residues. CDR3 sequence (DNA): TGTGCCAGCTCATCCGGGGGCGAGCAGTACTTC. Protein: CASSSGGEQYF.

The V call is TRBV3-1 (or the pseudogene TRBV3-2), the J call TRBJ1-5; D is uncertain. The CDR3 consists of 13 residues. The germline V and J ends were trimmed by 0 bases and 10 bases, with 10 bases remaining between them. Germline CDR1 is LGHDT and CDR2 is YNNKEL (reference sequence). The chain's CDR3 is CASSQDSTAPQHF. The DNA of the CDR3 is TGTGCCAGCAGCCAAGATAGTACAGCTCCCCAGCATTTT.

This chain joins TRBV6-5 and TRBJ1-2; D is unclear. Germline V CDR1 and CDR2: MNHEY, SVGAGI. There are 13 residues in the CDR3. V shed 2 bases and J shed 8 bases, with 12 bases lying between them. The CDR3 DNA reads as TGTGCCAGCAGTTACAGAGACTTCCGCGGCTACACCTTC. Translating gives CASSYRDFRGYTF.

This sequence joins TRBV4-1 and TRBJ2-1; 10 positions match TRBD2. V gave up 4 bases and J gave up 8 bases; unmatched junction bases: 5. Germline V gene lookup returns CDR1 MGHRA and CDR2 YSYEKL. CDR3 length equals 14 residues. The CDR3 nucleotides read TGCGCCAGCAGCCCCCAGCGGGGGGGATATGAGCAGTTCTTC. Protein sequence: CASSPQRGGYEQFF.

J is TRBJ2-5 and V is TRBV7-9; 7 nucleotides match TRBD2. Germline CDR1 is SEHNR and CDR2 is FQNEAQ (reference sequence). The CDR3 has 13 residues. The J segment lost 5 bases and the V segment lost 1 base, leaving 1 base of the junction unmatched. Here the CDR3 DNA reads TGTGCCAGCAGCTTAGTGGGGGGGGAGACCCAGTACTTC. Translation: CASSLVGGETQYF.